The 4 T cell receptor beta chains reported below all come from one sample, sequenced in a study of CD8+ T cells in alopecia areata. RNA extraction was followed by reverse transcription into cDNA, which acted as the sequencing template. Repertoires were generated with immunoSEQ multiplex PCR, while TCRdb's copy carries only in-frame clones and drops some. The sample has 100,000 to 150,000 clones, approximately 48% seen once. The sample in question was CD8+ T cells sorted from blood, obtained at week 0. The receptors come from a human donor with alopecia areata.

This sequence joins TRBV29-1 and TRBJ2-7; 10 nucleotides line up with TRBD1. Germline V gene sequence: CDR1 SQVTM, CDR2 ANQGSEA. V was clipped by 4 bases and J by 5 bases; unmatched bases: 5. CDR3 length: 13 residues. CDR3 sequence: CSVAPGQGNEQYF. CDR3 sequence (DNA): TGCAGCGTTGCACCGGGACAGGGGAACGAGCAGTACTTC.

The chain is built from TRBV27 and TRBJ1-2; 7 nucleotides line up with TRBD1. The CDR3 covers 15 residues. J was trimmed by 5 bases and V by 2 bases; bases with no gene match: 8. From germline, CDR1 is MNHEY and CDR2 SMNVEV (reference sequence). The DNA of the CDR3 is TGTGCCAGCAGTTTAGCCCCTGGGACAGATTATGGCTACACCTTC. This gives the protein CASSLAPGTDYGYTF.

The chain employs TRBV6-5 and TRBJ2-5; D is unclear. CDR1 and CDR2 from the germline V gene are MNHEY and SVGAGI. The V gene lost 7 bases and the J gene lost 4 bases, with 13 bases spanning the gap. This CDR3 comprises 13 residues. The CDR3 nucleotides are TGTGCCAGCACCTGGGTGGCTGGAGAGACCCAGTACTTC. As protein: CASTWVAGETQYF.

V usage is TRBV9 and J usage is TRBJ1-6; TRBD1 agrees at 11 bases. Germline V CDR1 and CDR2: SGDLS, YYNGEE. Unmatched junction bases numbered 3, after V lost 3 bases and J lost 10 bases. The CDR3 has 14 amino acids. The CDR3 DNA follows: TGTGCCAGCAGCGCGGACAGGGGGCAATCACCCCTCCACTTT. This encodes CASSADRGQSPLHF.